Included here is one T cell receptor (beta chain) sequence, with context. Its antigen is undetermined. The CDR3 is 15 residues long. Germline V gene lookup returns CDR1 SEHNR and CDR2 FQNEAQ (reference sequence). Trimming removed 0 bases at V and 3 bases at J, with 8 bases between. The sample providers were healthy Caucasian people from Russia, aged about 6 to 95. With a J-beta primer mix and a sample-barcoded 5' primer, a second PCR ran roughly 7 to 11 cycles. The authors tagged each cDNA molecule using a template-switch adaptor with 12 random nucleotides. A single record per CDR3 protein comes from TCRdb applying MiXCR to the 5' RACE reads. The table has around 1,600,000 distinct CDR3 sequences, approximately 39% seen once. This sample was taken from a study of blood T cells in healthy people across ages. Study results and limitations: Diversity was higher, and naive CD4+ cells more numerous, in long-lived donors than in aged donors.

The sequenced sample was blood. V gene TRBV7-9 combines with J gene TRBJ1-4; D gene uncertain. This clonotype was sampled from a woman younger than 35 in good health. This chain's CDR3 is CASSLARSPNEKLFF. DNA of the CDR3: TGTGCCAGCAGCTTAGCGCGCAGTCCTAATGAAAAACTGTTTTTT. Full variable domain (outside the CDR3, taken from reference TRBV7-9 and TRBJ1-4): DTGVSQNPRHKITKRGQNVTFRCDPISEHNRLYWYRQTLGQGPEFLTYFQNEAQLEKSRLLSDRFSAERPKGSFSTLEIQRTEQGDSAMYLCASSLARSPNEKLFFGSGTQLSVL.